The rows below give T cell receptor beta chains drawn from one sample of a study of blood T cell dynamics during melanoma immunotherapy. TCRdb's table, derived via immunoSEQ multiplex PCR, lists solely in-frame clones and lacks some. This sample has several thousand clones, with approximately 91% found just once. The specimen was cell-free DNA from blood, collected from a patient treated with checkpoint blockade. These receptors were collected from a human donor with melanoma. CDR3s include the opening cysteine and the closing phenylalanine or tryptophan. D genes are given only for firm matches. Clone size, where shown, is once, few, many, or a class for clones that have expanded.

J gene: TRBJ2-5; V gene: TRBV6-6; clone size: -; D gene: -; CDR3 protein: CASSLKETQYF; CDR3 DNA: TGTGCCAGCAGTCTCAAAGAGACCCAGTACTTC
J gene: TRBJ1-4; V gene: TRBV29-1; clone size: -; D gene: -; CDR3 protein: CSVVYSQNEKLFF; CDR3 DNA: TGCAGCGTTGTCTACTCACAGAATGAAAAACTGTTTTTT
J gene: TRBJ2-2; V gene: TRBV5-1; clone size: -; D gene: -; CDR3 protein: CASSLIQEAGELFF; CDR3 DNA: TGCGCCAGCAGCTTGATACAGGAGGCCGGGGAGCTGTTTTTT
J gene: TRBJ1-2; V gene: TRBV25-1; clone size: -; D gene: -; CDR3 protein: CASSAPGLLNYGYTF; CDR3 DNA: TGTGCCAGCAGTGCGCCGGGACTGCTCAACTATGGCTACACCTTC
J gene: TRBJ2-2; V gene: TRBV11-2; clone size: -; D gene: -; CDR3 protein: CASSRGPFNTGELFF; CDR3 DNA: TGTGCCAGCAGCCGGGGACCGTTTAACACCGGGGAGCTGTTTTTT
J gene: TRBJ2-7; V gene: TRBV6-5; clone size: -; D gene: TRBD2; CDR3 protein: CASEGLAGTTYEQYF; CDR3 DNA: TGTGCCAGTGAGGGACTAGCGGGAACCACCTACGAGCAGTACTTC
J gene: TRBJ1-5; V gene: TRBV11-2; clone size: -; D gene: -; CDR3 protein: CASSLDIREGQPQHF; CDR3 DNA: TGTGCCAGCAGCTTAGATATCAGGGAAGGTCAGCCCCAGCATTTT
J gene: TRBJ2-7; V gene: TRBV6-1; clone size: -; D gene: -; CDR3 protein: CASSDGGYEQYF; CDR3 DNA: TGTGCCAGCAGTGACGGCGGTTACGAGCAGTACTTC
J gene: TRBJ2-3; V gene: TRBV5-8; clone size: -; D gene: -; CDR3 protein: CASSPEFSTDTQYF; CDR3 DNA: TGTGCCAGCAGCCCCGAGTTTAGCACAGATACGCAGTATTTT
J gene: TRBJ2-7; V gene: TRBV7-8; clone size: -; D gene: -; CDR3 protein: CASSLPGIGYEQYF; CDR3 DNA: TGTGCCAGCAGCTTACCCGGGATAGGATACGAGCAGTACTTC
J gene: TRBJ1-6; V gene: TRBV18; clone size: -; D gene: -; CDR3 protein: CASSPSEGFNSPLHF; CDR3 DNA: TGTGCCAGCTCACCCTCGGAGGGGTTCAATTCACCCCTCCACTTT
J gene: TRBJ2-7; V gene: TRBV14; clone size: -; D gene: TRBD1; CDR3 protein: CASSQDRRTGGYEQYF; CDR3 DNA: TGTGCCAGCAGCCAAGACCGGAGGACAGGAGGCTACGAGCAGTACTTC
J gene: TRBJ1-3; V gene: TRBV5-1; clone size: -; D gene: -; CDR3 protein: CASSLDNAGNTIYF; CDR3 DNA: TGCGCCAGCAGCTTGGACAACGCTGGAAACACCATATATTTT
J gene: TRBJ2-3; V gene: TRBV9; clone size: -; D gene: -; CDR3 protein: CASSVVTDTQYF; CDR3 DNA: TGTGCCAGCAGCGTAGTGACAGATACGCAGTATTTT
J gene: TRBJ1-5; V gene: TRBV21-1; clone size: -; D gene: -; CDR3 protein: CASSKKGRPGERTFASNQPQHF; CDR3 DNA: TGTGCCAGCAGCAAAAAGGGCCGGCCCGGGGAACGAACCTTCGCTAGCAATCAGCCCCAGCATTTT
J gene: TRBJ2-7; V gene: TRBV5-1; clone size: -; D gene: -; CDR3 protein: CASSLVPSYEQYF; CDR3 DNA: TGCGCCAGCAGCTTGGTCCCCAGCTACGAGCAGTACTTC
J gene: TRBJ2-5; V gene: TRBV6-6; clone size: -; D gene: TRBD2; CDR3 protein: CASSENVAGETQYF; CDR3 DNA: TGTGCCAGCAGCGAGAACGTAGCGGGAGAGACCCAGTACTTC
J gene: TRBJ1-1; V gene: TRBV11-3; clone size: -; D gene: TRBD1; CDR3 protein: CASSFGSSQGGTEAFF; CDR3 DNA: TGTGCCAGCAGCTTCGGATCGTCACAGGGGGGGACTGAAGCTTTCTTT
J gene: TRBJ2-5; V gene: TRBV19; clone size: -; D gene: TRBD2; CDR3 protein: CASSVGTSGVWTQYF; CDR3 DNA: TGTGCCAGTAGTGTCGGGACTAGCGGGGTTTGGACCCAGTACTTC
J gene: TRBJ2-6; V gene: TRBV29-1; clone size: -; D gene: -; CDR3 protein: CSVIDSGANVLTF; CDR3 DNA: TGCAGCGTTATAGACTCTGGGGCCAACGTCCTGACTTTC
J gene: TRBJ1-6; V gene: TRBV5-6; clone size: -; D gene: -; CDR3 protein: CASSREIRTANSPLHF; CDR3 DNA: TGTGCCAGCAGCCGAGAGATCAGGACGGCAAATTCACCCCTCCACTTT
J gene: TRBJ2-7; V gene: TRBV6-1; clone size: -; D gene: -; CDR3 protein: CASSEALGSAGYEQYF; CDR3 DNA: TGTGCCAGCAGTGAAGCGCTGGGGAGTGCAGGGTACGAGCAGTACTTC
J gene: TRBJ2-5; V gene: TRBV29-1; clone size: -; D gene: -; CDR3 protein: CSVDWTKEETQYF; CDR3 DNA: TGCAGCGTTGATTGGACAAAAGAAGAGACCCAGTACTTC
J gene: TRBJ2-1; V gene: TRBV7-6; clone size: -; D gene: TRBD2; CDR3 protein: CASSPRSSGFYNEQFF; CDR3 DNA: TGTGCCAGCAGCCCCCGTAGTAGCGGGTTTTACAATGAGCAGTTCTTC
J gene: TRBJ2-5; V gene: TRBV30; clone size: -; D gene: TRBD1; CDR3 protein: CAWRKKTGATQETQYF; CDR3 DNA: TGTGCCTGGAGAAAAAAGACAGGGGCGACGCAAGAGACCCAGTACTTC
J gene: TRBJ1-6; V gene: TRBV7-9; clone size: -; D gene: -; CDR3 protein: CASNTGGSYNSPLHF; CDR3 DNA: TGTGCCAGCAATACCGGGGGCTCCTATAATTCACCCCTCCACTTT
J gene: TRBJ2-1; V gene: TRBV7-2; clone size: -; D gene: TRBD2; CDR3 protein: CASSTSGRLNEQFF; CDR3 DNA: TGTGCCAGCTCGACTAGCGGGAGGTTAAATGAGCAGTTCTTC
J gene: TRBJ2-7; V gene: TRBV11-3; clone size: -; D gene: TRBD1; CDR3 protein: CASSLDSGTGAYEQYF; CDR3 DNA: TGTGCCAGCAGCTTAGACTCCGGGACAGGGGCCTACGAGCAGTACTTC
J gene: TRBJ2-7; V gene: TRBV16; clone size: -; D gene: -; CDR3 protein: CASSQSVRGEQYF; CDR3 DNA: TGTGCCAGCAGCCAATCGGTTAGGGGCGAGCAGTACTTC
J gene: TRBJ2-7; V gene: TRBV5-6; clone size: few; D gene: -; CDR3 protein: CASSLEAGLGEQYF; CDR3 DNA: TGTGCCAGCAGCTTGGAGGCGGGCTTAGGCGAGCAGTACTTC
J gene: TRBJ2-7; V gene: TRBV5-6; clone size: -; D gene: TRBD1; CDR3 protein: CANSLVGQGSSYEQYF; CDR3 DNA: TGTGCCAACAGCTTGGTAGGACAGGGATCTTCCTACGAGCAGTACTTC
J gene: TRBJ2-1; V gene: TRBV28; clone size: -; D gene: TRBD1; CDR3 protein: CASTFGDRGRNNEQFF; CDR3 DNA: TGTGCCAGCACCTTTGGGGACAGGGGGCGAAACAATGAGCAGTTCTTC
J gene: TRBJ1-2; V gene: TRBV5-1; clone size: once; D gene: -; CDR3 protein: CASSLDTPQLRDHF; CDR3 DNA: TGCGCCAGCAGCTTGGATACACCGCAACTCCGGGACCACTTC
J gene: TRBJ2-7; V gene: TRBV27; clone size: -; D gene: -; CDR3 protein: CASRASAQILTYEQYF; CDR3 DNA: TGTGCCAGCAGGGCTAGCGCGCAGATCTTAACCTACGAGCAGTACTTC
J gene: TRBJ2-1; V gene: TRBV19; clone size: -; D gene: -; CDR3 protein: CASSLASYNEQFF; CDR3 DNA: TGTGCCAGTAGCTTGGCATCCTACAATGAGCAGTTCTTC
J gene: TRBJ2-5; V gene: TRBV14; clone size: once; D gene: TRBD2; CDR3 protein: CASSPWTSSQETQYF; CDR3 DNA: TGTGCCAGCAGCCCTTGGACTAGTTCCCAAGAGACCCAGTACTTC
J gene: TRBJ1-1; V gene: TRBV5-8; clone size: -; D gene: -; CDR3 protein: CASSRFIGSLNTEAFF; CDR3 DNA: TGTGCCAGCAGCCGCTTTATCGGAAGCTTGAACACTGAAGCTTTCTTT
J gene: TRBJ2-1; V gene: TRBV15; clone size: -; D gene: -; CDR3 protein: CATSRTDNEQFF; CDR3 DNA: TGTGCCACCAGCCGAACAGACAATGAGCAGTTCTTC
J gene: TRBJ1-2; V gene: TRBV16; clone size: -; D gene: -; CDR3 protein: CASSQSRGAQGYTF; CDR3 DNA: TGTGCCAGCAGCCAATCAAGGGGCGCCCAGGGCTACACCTTC
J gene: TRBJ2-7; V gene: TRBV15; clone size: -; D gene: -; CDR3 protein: CATSYGGVGYEQYF; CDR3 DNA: TGTGCCACCAGCTACGGGGGCGTGGGCTACGAGCAGTACTTC
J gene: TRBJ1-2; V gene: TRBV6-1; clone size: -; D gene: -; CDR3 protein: CASSGFGLYDGYTF; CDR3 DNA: TGTGCCAGCAGTGGATTCGGACTATATGATGGCTACACCTTC
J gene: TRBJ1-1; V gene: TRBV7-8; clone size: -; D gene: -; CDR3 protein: CASSLGALTMNTEAFF; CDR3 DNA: TGTGCCAGCAGCTTAGGAGCTCTGACCATGAACACTGAAGCTTTCTTT
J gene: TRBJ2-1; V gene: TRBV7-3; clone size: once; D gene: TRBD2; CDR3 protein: CASSQLALSGRGHNEQFF; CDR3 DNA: TGTGCCAGCAGCCAACTGGCCCTTAGCGGGAGGGGCCACAATGAGCAGTTCTTC
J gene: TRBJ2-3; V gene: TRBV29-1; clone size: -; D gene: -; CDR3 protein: CSPYNRSTDTQYF; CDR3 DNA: TGCAGCCCATACAACCGGAGCACAGATACGCAGTATTTT